The 3 T cell receptor beta chains listed next were all sequenced from one sample in a study of cytomegalovirus exposure and HLA in healthy donors. Primers included in the PCR were 60 Vbeta and 13 Jbeta primers. Clones were read by immunoSEQ multiplex PCR, and TCRdb kept only the in-frame ones, dropping some. This table holds about 120,000 clones, 66% found once. The sequencing sample was made of PBMCs. These receptors originate from a man aged 18 to 29 in good health and CMV-seronegative.

V and J are TRBV7-8 and TRBJ2-1, with 7 bases lining up with TRBD2. The V gene end was trimmed by 4 bases and the J gene end by 1 base; junction bases not matched to a gene: 7. Germline CDR1 is SGHVS and CDR2 is FQNEAQ. CDR3 size: 16 residues. DNA of the CDR3: TGTGCCAGCAGCTCAACTTGGCGGGGGTCCTACAATGAGCAGTTCTTC. Translated: CASSSTWRGSYNEQFF. The full variable domain, completed using reference TRBV7-8 and TRBJ2-1, is GAGVSQSPRYKVAKRGQDVALRCDPISGHVSLFWYQQALGQGPEFLTYFQNEAQLDKSGLPSDRFFAERPEGSVSTLKIQRTQQEDSAVYLCASSSTWRGSYNEQFFGPGTRLTVL.

The sample holds a few counts of this clone. This sample also contains other DNA sequences that code for the same CDR3. The rearrangement uses TRBV6-1 and TRBJ1-4; possibly TRBD1 for D (5 bases). The CDR3 totals 16 residues. Germline CDR1 MNHNS, CDR2 SASEGT. Trimming took 4 bases from V and 6 from J, leaving 18 bases between them. The CDR3: CASSGWGGAEDEKLFF. DNA of the CDR3: TGTGCCAGCAGTGGATGGGGAGGGGCCGAGGATGAAAAACTGTTTTTT.

This clone was detected only a few times. The V call is TRBV18, the J call TRBJ1-1; the D gene is possibly TRBD1 (5 bases). CDR1 and CDR2 from the germline V gene are KGHSH and LQKENI. Trimming pared 5 bases from V and 4 bases from J, leaving 14 bases between. This CDR3 comprises 14 residues. The CDR3 DNA follows: TGTGCCAGCTCAACAGGAGGGCAGACCACTGAAGCTTTCTTT. The encoded protein is CASSTGGQTTEAFF.